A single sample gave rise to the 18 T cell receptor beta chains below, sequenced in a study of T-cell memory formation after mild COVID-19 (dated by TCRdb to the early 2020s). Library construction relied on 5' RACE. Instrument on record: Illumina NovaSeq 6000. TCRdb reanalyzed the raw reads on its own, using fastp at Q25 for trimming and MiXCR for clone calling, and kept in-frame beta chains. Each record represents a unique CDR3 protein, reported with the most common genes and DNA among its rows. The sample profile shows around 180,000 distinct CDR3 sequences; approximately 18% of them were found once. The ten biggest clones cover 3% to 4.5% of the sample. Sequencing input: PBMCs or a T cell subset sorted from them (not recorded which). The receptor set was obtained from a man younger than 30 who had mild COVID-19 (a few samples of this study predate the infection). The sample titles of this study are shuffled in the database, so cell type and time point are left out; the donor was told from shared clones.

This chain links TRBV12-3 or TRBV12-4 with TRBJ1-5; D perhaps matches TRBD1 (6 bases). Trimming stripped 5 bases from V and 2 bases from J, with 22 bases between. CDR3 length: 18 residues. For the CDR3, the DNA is TGTGCCAGCAGTGACCCCGGGACAATTGCCTTCGGCAATCAGCCCCAGCATTTT. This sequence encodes CASSDPGTIAFGNQPQHF.

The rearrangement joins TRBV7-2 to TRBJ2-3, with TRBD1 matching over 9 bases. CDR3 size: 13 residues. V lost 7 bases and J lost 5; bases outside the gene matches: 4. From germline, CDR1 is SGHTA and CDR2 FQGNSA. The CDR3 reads CASTTGGGDTQYF. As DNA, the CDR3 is TGTGCCAGCACCACAGGGGGCGGAGATACGCAGTATTTT.

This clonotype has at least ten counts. Written as DNA, the CDR3 is TGTGCCAGCAGCTTAGAACAATATAATTCACCCCTCCACTTT. Translated, it gives CASSLEQYNSPLHF. The V and J genes are TRBV7-9 and TRBJ1-6; no definite D call. V gave up 1 base and J gave up 4 bases, with 5 bases separating them. This CDR3 spans 14 amino acids. Germline CDR1 is SEHNR and CDR2 is FQNEAQ (reference sequence).

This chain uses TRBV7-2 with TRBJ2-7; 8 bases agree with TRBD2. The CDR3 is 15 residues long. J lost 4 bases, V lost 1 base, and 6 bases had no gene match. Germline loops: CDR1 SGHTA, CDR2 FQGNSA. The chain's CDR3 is CASSLDGGARYEQYV. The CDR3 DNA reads TGTGCCAGCAGCTTAGACGGGGGGGCCCGGTACGAGCAGTACGTC.

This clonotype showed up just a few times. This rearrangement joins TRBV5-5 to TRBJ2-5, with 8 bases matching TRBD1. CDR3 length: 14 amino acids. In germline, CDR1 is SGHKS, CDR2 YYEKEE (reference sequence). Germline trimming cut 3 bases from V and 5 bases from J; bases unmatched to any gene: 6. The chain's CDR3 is CASSYPGTGETQYF. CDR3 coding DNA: TGTGCCAGCAGCTACCCCGGGACAGGCGAGACCCAGTACTTC.

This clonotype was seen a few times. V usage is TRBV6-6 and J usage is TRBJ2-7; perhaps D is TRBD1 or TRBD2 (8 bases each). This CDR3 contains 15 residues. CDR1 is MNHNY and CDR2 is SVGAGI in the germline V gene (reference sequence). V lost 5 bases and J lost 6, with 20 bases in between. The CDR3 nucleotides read TGTGCCAGCAGTCGGGGGGGGGACAGGCGTTTCGAGCAGTACGTC. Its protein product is CASSRGGDRRFEQYV.

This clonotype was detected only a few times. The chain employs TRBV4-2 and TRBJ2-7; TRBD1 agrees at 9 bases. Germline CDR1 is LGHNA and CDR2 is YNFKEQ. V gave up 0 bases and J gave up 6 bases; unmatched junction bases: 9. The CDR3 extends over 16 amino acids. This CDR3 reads CASSQDGPGQGFEQYF. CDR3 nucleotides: TGTGCCAGCAGCCAAGACGGACCGGGACAGGGATTCGAGCAGTACTTC.

The CDR3 DNA sequence: TGTGCCAGCAGCCCGCGTCCAGGGACAGGTAACGCTTTCTTT. Amino acid sequence: CASSPRPGTGNAFF. The chain joins TRBV14 to TRBJ1-1; 8 nucleotides agree with TRBD1. This CDR3 spans 14 amino acids. Trimming removed 4 bases from V and 11 bases from J; junction bases left unmatched: 12. In germline, CDR1 is SGHDN, CDR2 FVKESK.

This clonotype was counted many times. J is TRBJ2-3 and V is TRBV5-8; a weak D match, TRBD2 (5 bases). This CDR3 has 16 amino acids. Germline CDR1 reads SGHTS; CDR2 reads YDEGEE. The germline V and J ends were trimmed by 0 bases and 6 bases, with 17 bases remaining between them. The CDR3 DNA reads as TGTGCCAGCAGCTTGGGGTATTCCGGGGTGGCGGATACGCAGTATTTT. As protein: CASSLGYSGVADTQYF.

CDR3 nucleotide sequence: TGTGCCAGCAGTTGGGGGTTTAGGGGGTCGGGCACAGATACGCAGTATTTT. Amino acids: CASSWGFRGSGTDTQYF. V usage is TRBV27 and J usage is TRBJ2-3, with D maybe TRBD1 (6 bases). V was clipped by 4 bases and J by 1 base, with 18 bases between them. The CDR3 runs to 17 residues. Germline V gives CDR1 MNHEY, CDR2 SMNVEV (reference sequence).

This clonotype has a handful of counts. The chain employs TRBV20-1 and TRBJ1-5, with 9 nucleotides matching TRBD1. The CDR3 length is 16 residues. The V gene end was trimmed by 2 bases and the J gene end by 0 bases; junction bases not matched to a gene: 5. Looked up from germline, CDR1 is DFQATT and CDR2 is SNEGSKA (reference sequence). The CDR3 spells CSARSGTGYSNQPQHF. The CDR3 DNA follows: TGCAGTGCTAGATCTGGGACAGGGTATAGCAATCAGCCCCAGCATTTT.

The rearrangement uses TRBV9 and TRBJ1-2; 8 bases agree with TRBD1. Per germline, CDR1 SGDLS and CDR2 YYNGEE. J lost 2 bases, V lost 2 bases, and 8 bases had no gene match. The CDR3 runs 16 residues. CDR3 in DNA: TGTGCCAGCAGCGTGGGTGGACAGGGCTTAAACTATGGCTACACCTTC. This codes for CASSVGGQGLNYGYTF. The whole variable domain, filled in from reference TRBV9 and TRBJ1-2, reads DSGVTQTPKHLITATGQRVTLRCSPRSGDLSVYWYQQSLDQGLQFLIQYYNGEERAKGNILERFSAQQFPDLHSELNLSSLELGDSALYFCASSVGGQGLNYGYTFGSGTRLTVV.

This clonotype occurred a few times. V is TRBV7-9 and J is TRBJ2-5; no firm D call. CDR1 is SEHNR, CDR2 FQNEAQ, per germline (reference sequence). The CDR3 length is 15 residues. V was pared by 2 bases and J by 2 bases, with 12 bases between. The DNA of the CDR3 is TGTGCCAGCAGCTTAAGGGCAGCCCTTCAAGAGACCCAGTACTTC. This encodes CASSLRAALQETQYF.

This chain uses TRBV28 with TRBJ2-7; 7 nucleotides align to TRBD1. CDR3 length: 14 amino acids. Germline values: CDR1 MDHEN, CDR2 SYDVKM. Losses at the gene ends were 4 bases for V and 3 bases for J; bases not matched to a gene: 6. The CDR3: CASSSPGGFYEQYV. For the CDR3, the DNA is TGTGCCAGCAGTTCCCCAGGGGGATTCTACGAGCAGTACGTC.

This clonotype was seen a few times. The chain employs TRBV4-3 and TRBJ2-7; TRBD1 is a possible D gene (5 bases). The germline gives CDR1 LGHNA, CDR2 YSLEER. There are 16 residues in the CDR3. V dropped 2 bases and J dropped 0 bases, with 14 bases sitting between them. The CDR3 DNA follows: TGCGCCAGCAGCCAAATCGCTTCAGGGTTCTCCTACGAGCAGTACTTC. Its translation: CASSQIASGFSYEQYF.

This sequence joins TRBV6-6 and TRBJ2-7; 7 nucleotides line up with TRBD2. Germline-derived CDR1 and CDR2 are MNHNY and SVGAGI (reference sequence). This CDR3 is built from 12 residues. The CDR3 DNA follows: TGTGCCAGCAGTGACTCGGGGACTAAAGCGTACGTC. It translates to CASSDSGTKAYV.

The CDR3 is CASSRPGGYGYTF. The CDR3 DNA sequence: TGTGCCAGCAGTAGACCCGGCGGCTATGGCTACACCTTC. The chain combines TRBV2 with TRBJ1-2; D uncertain. Germline CDR1 SNHLY, CDR2 FYNNEI. The CDR3 consists of 13 residues. Trimming pared 5 bases from V and 4 bases from J, leaving 11 bases between.

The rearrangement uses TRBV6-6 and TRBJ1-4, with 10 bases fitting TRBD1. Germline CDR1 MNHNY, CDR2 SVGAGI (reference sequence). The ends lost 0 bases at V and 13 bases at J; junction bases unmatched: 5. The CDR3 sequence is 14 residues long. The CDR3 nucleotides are TGTGCCAGCAGTTACTCGGGACAGGGGATGGGACTGTTTTTT. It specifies CASSYSGQGMGLFF.